This is a list of T cell receptor beta chains from one sample in a study of T cell repertoires in cytomegalovirus infection. TCRdb redid the calling of the reads with MiXCR, one entry per CDR3 protein. The table shows some 800,000 distinct CDR3 sequences, with about 28% occurring only once. These receptors have no known antigen. Sequenced material: cultured CD8+ T cells from PBMCs, taken from culture after CMV antigen stimulation. The receptors come from a human donor in good health (CMV status not recorded). Some clones in this sample may be carry-over from other donors' samples. CDR3s include the opening cysteine and the closing phenylalanine or tryptophan. Fields, in order: J gene, D gene, CDR3 length, V gene, clone size, CDR3 DNA, CDR3 protein. A D gene is named only where the DNA matches it firmly. Clone size, where shown, is once, few, many, or a class for clones that have expanded.

j_call: TRBJ2-3
d_call: -
cdr3_length: 15
v_call: TRBV7-2
clone_size: many
cdr3_nt: TGTGCCAGCAGCTTAAGGGGGGGAAGGACAGATACGCAGTATTTT
cdr3_aa: CASSLRGGRTDTQYF

j_call: TRBJ2-1
d_call: -
cdr3_length: 15
v_call: TRBV6-6
clone_size: -
cdr3_nt: TGTGCCAGCAGTTACTCGGGATCAGGGTCCGGTGAGCAGTTCTTC
cdr3_aa: CASSYSGSGSGEQFF

j_call: TRBJ1-5
d_call: -
cdr3_length: 13
v_call: TRBV27
clone_size: few
cdr3_nt: TGTGCCAGCAGCCTGACTCCGAATCAGCCCCAGCATTTT
cdr3_aa: CASSLTPNQPQHF

j_call: TRBJ1-1
d_call: TRBD1
cdr3_length: 18
v_call: TRBV12-3/TRBV12-4
clone_size: -
cdr3_nt: TGTGCCAGCAGTTTCTTTCCCGGCTGGACAGGGATGAACACTGAAGCTTTCTTT
cdr3_aa: CASSFFPGWTGMNTEAFF

j_call: TRBJ2-1
d_call: TRBD2
cdr3_length: 18
v_call: TRBV15
clone_size: -
cdr3_nt: TGTGCCACCAGCCAGAGAGGGCCCACGGGGGGGCTTTACAATGAGCAGTTCTTC
cdr3_aa: CATSQRGPTGGLYNEQFF

j_call: TRBJ2-1
d_call: -
cdr3_length: 15
v_call: TRBV29-1
clone_size: -
cdr3_nt: TGCAGCGTGGGGGAAAGGGTAGGGGGCGGGGGTGAGCAGTTCTTC
cdr3_aa: CSVGERVGGGGEQFF

j_call: TRBJ2-2
d_call: -
cdr3_length: 16
v_call: TRBV7-6
clone_size: few
cdr3_nt: TGTGCCAGCAGCCAAGGAACGAGATCGAACACCGGGGAGCTGTTTTTT
cdr3_aa: CASSQGTRSNTGELFF

j_call: TRBJ2-5
d_call: -
cdr3_length: 14
v_call: TRBV5-5
clone_size: few
cdr3_nt: TGTGCCAGCAGCGCCTCCGGGGGCCTCAAGACCCAGTACTTC
cdr3_aa: CASSASGGLKTQYF

j_call: TRBJ2-3
d_call: TRBD1
cdr3_length: 16
v_call: TRBV12-5
clone_size: -
cdr3_nt: TGTGCTAGTGGGTCTCCGGGACAGGGGGCGTTAGGTACGCAGTATTTT
cdr3_aa: CASGSPGQGALGTQYF

j_call: TRBJ2-6
d_call: -
cdr3_length: 15
v_call: TRBV5-6
clone_size: many
cdr3_nt: TGCGCCAGCAGCCTACAGGGCTCTGGGGCCAACGTCCTGACTTTC
cdr3_aa: CASSLQGSGANVLTF

j_call: TRBJ2-7
d_call: TRBD2
cdr3_length: 13
v_call: TRBV5-1
clone_size: -
cdr3_nt: TGCGCCAGCGGATTTAGCGGGGCGTACGAGCAGTACTTC
cdr3_aa: CASGFSGAYEQYF

j_call: TRBJ2-3
d_call: TRBD2
cdr3_length: 14
v_call: TRBV10-3
clone_size: few
cdr3_nt: TGTGCCATCAGGACTAGCGGGAGCACAGATACGCAGTATTTT
cdr3_aa: CAIRTSGSTDTQYF

j_call: TRBJ2-1
d_call: TRBD2
cdr3_length: 16
v_call: TRBV18
clone_size: few
cdr3_nt: TGTGCCAGCTCACCTCGCCGGGACTACACTTACAATGAGCAGTTCTTC
cdr3_aa: CASSPRRDYTYNEQFF

j_call: TRBJ1-5
d_call: -
cdr3_length: 15
v_call: TRBV7-2
clone_size: many
cdr3_nt: TGTGCCAGCAGCTTAGCAGTGGGCAGCAATCAGCCCCAGCATTTT
cdr3_aa: CASSLAVGSNQPQHF

j_call: TRBJ1-2
d_call: -
cdr3_length: 11
v_call: TRBV12-3/TRBV12-4
clone_size: few
cdr3_nt: TGTGCCCTACGGGGGGCGGGGGGCTACACCTTC
cdr3_aa: CALRGAGGYTF

j_call: TRBJ2-5
d_call: TRBD2
cdr3_length: 15
v_call: TRBV20-1
clone_size: -
cdr3_nt: TGCAGTGTCCCGCGGGCACTAGCGGGGGACGAGACCCAGTACTTC
cdr3_aa: CSVPRALAGDETQYF

j_call: TRBJ2-3
d_call: -
cdr3_length: 15
v_call: TRBV4-1
clone_size: -
cdr3_nt: TGCGCCAGCAGCCCCCGACAGGGAGGGGTAGATACGCAGTATTTT
cdr3_aa: CASSPRQGGVDTQYF

j_call: TRBJ1-6
d_call: TRBD1
cdr3_length: 16
v_call: TRBV4-1
clone_size: few
cdr3_nt: TGCGCCAGCAGCCACCGAGGACAGGGTAAAAATTCACCCCTCCACTTT
cdr3_aa: CASSHRGQGKNSPLHF

j_call: TRBJ2-3
d_call: -
cdr3_length: 14
v_call: TRBV19
clone_size: -
cdr3_nt: TGTGCCAGTAGTATAGGCGGTAGCTCAGATACGCAGTATTTT
cdr3_aa: CASSIGGSSDTQYF

j_call: TRBJ2-1
d_call: TRBD1
cdr3_length: 16
v_call: TRBV19
clone_size: -
cdr3_nt: TGTGCCAGTAGTATGCCTGGGACAGGGCTTTACAATGAGCAGTTCTTC
cdr3_aa: CASSMPGTGLYNEQFF

j_call: TRBJ1-5
d_call: -
cdr3_length: 15
v_call: TRBV5-5
clone_size: -
cdr3_nt: TGTGCCAGCAGCTTTCGAGACAGCTACAATCAGCCCCAGCATTTT
cdr3_aa: CASSFRDSYNQPQHF

j_call: TRBJ2-3
d_call: TRBD1
cdr3_length: 15
v_call: TRBV10-3
clone_size: few
cdr3_nt: TGTGCCATCAGTGAGGCCCGGGACAGGTTCGATACGCAGTATTTT
cdr3_aa: CAISEARDRFDTQYF

j_call: TRBJ1-1
d_call: -
cdr3_length: 12
v_call: TRBV19
clone_size: -
cdr3_nt: TGTGCCAGTAGTCCCAGTCGCTTTGAAGCTTTCTTT
cdr3_aa: CASSPSRFEAFF